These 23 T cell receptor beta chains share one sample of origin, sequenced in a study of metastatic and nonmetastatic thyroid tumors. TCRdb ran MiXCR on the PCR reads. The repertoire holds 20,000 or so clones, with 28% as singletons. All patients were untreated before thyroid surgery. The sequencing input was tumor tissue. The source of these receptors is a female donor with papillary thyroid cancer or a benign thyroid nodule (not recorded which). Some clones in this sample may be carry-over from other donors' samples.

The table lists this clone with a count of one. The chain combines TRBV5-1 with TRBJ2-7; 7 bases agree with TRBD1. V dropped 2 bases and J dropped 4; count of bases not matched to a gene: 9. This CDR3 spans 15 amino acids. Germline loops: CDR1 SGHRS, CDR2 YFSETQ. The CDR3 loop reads CASSFRDSSSYEQYF. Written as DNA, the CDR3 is TGCGCCAGCAGCTTCCGGGACAGTTCGAGTTACGAGCAGTACTTC.

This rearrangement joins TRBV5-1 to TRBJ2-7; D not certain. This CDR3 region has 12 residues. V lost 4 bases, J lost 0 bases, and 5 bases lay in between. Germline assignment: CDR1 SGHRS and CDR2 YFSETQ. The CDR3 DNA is TGCGCCAGCAGCCCGAGCTCCTACGAGCAGTACTTC. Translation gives CASSPSSYEQYF.

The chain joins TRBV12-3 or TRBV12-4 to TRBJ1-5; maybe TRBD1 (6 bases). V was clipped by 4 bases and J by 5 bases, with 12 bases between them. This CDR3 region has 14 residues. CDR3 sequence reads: CASSSQGLYQPQHF. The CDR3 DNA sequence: TGTGCCAGCAGTTCACAGGGACTCTATCAGCCCCAGCATTTT.

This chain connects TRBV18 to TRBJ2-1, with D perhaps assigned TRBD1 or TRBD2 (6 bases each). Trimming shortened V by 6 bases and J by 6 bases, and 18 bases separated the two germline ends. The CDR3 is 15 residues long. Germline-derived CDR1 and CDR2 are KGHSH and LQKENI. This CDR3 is CASSLRGAIRNEQFF. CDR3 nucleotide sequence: TGTGCCAGCTCGCTAAGGGGGGCTATCCGCAATGAGCAGTTCTTC.

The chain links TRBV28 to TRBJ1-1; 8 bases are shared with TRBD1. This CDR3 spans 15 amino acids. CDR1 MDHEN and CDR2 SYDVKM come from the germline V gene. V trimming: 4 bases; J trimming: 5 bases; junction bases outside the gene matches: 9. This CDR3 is CASSYRGGAGTEAFF. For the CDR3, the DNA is TGTGCCAGCAGTTACAGGGGGGGGGCGGGAACTGAAGCTTTCTTT.

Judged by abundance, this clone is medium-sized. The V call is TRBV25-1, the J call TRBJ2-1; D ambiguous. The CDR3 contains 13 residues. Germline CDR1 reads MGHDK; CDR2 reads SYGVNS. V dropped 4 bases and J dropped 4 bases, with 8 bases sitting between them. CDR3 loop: CASSGDIYNEQFF. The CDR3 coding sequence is TGTGCCAGCAGTGGCGACATTTACAATGAGCAGTTCTTC.

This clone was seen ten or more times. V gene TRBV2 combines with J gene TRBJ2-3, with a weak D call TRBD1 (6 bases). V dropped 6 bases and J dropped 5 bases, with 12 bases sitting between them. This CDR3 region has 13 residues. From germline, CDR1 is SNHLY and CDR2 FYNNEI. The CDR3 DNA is TGTGCCAGCAGCTTAGGGGGTTTAGATACGCAGTATTTT. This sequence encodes CASSLGGLDTQYF.

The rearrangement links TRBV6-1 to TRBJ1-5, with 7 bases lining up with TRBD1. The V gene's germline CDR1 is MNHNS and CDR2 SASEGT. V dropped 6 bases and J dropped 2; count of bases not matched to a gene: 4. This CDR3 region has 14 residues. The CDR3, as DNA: TGTGCCAGCAGCCTTACAGGGGGCAATCAGCCCCAGCATTTT. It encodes CASSLTGGNQPQHF.

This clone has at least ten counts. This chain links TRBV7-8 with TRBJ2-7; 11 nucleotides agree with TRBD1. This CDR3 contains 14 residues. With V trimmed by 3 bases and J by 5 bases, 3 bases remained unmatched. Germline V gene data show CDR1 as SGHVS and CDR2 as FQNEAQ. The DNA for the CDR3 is TGTGCCAGCAGCTTGGGGACAGGGGGAAACGAGCAGTACTTC. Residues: CASSLGTGGNEQYF.

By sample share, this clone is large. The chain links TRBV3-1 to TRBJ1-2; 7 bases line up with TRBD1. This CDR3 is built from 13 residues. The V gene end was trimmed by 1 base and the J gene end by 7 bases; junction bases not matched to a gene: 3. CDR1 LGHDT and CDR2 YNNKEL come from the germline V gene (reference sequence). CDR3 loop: CASSQVGGSGYTF. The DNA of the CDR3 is TGTGCCAGCAGCCAAGTAGGGGGCAGTGGCTACACCTTC. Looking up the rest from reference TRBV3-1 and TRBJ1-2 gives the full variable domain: DTAVSQTPKYLVTQMGNDKSIKCEQNLGHDTMYWYKQDSKKFLKIMFSYNNKELIINETVPNRFSPKSPDKAHLNLHINSLELGDSAVYFCASSQVGGSGYTFGSGTRLTVV.

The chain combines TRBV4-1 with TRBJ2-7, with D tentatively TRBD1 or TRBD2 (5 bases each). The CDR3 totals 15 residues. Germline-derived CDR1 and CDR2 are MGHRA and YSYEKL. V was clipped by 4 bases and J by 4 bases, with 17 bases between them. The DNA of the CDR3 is TGCGCCAGCAGCCCAGATCGGACCAGGGAGTACGAGCAGTACTTC. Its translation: CASSPDRTREYEQYF.

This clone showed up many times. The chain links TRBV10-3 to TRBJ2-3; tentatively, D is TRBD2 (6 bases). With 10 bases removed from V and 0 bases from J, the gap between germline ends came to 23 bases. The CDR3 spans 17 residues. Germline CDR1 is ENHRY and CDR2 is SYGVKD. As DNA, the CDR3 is TGTGCCACCCGGACGTTGACTAGACCTCAGAGCACAGATACGCAGTATTTT. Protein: CATRTLTRPQSTDTQYF.

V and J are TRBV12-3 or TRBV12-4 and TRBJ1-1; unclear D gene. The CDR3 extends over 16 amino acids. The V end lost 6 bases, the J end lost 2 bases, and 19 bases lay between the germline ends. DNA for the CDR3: TGTGCCAGCAGCTCCCCCAACTCCCTCGGCAACACTGAAGCTTTCTTT. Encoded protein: CASSSPNSLGNTEAFF.

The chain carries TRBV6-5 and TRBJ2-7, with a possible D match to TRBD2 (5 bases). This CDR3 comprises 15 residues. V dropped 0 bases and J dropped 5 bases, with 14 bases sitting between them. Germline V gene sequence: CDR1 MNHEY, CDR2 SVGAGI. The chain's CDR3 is CASSYSGVVRDEQYF. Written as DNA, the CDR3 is TGTGCCAGCAGTTACTCTGGGGTCGTGCGGGACGAGCAGTACTTC.

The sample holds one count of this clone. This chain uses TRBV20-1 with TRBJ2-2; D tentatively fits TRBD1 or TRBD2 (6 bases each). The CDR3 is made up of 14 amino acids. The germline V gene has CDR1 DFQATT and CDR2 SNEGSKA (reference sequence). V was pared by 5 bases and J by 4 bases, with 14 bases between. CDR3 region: CSARGGQGTGELFF. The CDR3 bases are TGCAGTGCTCGTGGGGGGCAGGGCACCGGGGAGCTGTTTTTT.

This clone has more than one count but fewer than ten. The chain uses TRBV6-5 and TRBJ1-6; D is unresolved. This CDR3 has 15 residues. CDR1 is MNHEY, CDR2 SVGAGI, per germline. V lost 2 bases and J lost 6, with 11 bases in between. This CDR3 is CASSYEAGLNSPLHF. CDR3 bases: TGTGCCAGCAGTTACGAGGCAGGTCTTAATTCACCCCTCCACTTT.

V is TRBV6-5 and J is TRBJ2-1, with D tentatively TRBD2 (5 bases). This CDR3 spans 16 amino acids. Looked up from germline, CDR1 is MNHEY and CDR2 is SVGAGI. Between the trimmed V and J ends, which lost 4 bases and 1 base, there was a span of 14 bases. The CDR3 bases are TGTGCCAGCAGTTCCGGTGAGGGTGGGTCCTACAATGAGCAGTTCTTC. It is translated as CASSSGEGGSYNEQFF.

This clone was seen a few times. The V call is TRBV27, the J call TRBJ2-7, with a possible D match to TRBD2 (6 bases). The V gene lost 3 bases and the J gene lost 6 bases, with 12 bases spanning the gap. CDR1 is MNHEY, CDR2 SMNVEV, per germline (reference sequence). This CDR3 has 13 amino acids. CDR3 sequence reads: CASSFTEGGEQYF. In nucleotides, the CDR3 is TGTGCCAGCAGTTTCACCGAGGGAGGCGAGCAGTACTTC.

The DNA for the CDR3 is TGTGCCAGCACACCGCAGCCAGGGCCCGGGGATTTGTTTTTT. It yields the protein CASTPQPGPGDLFF. V gene TRBV27 combines with J gene TRBJ2-2, with D perhaps given as TRBD1 or TRBD2 (5 bases each). Deletions cut 7 bases from V and 15 bases from J, with 24 bases between. The CDR3 spans 14 residues. Germline V lookup: CDR1 MNHEY, CDR2 SMNVEV (reference sequence).

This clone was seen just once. CDR3 region: CSSRTGFSYEQYF. Written as DNA, the CDR3 is TGCAGTTCTCGGACAGGGTTCTCCTACGAGCAGTACTTC. The rearrangement links TRBV20-1 to TRBJ2-7, with 8 nucleotides matching TRBD1. CDR1 and CDR2 (germline): DFQATT, SNEGSKA (reference sequence). The CDR3 extends over 13 amino acids. The ends lost 8 bases at V and 0 bases at J; junction bases unmatched: 6.

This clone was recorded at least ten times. In DNA form, the CDR3 reads TGTGCCAGCAGCTTAGCCCAGGGGGGCCTCGGCGAGCAGTACTTC. Residues: CASSLAQGGLGEQYF. J is TRBJ2-7 and V is TRBV11-1; weak D call: TRBD1 (7 bases). V shed 0 bases and J shed 6 bases, with 15 bases lying between them. The germline V gene encodes CDR1 SGHAT and CDR2 FQDESV (reference sequence). The CDR3 is 15 amino acids. Based on the CDR3 plus reference TRBV11-1 and TRBJ2-7, the full variable domain is EAEVAQSPRYKITEKSQAVAFWCDPISGHATLYWYRQILGQGPELLVQFQDESVVDDSQLPKDRFSAERLKGVDSTLKIQPAELGDSAMYLCASSLAQGGLGEQYFGPGTRLTVT.

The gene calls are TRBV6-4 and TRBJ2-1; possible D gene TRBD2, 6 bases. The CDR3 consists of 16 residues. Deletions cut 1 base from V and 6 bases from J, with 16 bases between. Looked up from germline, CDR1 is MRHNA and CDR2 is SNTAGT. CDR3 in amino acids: CASSDFIGTGLNEQFF. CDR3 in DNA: TGTGCCAGCAGTGACTTCATAGGGACGGGACTCAATGAGCAGTTCTTC.

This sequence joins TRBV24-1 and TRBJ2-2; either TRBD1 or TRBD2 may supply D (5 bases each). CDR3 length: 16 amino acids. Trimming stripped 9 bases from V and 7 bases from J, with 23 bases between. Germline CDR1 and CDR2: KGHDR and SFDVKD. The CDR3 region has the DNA TGTGCCACCGGGAGCCGGGACCTTGATTGGGGCGGGGAGCTGTTTTTT. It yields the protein CATGSRDLDWGGELFF.